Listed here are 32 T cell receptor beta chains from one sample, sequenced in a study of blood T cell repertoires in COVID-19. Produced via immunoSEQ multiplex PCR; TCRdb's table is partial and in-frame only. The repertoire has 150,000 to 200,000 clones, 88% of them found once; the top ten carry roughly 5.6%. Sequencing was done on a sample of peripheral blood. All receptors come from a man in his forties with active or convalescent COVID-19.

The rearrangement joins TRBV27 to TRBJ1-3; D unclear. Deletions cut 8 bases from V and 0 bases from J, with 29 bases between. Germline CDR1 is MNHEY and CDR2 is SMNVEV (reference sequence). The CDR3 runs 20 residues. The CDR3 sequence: CASDAAAQTQRRYSGNTIYF. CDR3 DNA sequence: TGTGCCAGCGATGCGGCGGCACAAACCCAGAGGCGGTACTCTGGAAACACCATATATTTT.

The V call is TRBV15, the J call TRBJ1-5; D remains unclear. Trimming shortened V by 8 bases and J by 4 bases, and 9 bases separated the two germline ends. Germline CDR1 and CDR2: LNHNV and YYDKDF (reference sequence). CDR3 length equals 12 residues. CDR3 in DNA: TGTGCCACCCGGTCACCAAATCAGCCCCAGCATTTT. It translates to CATRSPNQPQHF.

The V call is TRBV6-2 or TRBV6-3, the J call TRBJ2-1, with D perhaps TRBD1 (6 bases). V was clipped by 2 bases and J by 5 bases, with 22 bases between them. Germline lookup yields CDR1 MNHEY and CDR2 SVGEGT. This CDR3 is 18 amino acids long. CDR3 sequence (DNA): TGTGCCAGCAGTTACCCCGACTTCCAGGGGATGGGGCACAATGAGCAGTTCTTC. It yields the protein CASSYPDFQGMGHNEQFF.

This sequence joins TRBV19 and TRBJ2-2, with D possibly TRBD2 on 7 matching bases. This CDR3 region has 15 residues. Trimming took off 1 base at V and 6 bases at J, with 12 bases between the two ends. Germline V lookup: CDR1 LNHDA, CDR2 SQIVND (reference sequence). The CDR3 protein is CASSIGGGQSGELFF. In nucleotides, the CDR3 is TGTGCCAGTAGTATAGGCGGGGGCCAGTCCGGGGAGCTGTTTTTT.

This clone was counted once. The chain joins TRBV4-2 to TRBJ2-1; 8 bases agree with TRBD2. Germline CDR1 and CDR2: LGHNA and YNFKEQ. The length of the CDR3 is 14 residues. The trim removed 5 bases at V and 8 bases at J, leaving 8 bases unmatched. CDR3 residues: CASSAGGAGYEQFF. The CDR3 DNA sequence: TGTGCCAGCAGCGCCGGGGGGGCAGGTTATGAGCAGTTCTTC.

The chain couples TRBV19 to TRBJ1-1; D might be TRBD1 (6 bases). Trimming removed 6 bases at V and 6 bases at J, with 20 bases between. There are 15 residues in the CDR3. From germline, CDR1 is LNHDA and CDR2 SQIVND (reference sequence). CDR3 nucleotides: TGTGCCAGTAGACTCACTGGCAGGGGAAAAGCTGAAGCTTTCTTT. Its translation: CASRLTGRGKAEAFF.

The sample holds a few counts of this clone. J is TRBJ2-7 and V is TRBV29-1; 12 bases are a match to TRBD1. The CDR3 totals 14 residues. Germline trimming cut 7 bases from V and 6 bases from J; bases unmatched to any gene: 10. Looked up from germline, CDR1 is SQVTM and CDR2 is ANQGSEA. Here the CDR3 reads CSGKGTGGHSEQYF. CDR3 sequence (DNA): TGCAGCGGTAAAGGGACAGGGGGCCACAGCGAGCAGTACTTC.

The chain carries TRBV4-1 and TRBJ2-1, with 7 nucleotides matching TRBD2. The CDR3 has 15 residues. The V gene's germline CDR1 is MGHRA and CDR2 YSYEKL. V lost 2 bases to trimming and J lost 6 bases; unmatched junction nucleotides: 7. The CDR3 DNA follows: TGCGCCAGCAGCCAAATGACGACTAGCTTCAATGAGCAGTTCTTC. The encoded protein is CASSQMTTSFNEQFF.

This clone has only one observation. As DNA, the CDR3 is TGCAGCGTTGAAGTAGGGGGGAACACCGGGGAGCTGTTTTTT. Protein product: CSVEVGGNTGELFF. The rearrangement joins TRBV29-1 to TRBJ2-2; D is possibly TRBD1 (6 bases). Trimming took 1 base from V and 1 from J, leaving 7 bases between them. In germline, CDR1 is SQVTM, CDR2 ANQGSEA. This CDR3 is 14 amino acids long.

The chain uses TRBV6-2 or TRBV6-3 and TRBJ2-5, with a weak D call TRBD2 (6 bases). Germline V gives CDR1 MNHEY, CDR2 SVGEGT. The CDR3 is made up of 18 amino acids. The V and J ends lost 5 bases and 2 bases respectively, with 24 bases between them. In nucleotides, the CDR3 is TGTGCCAGCAGTCCGCTCAGGTTTGGAGGGGAAACTCAAGAGACCCAGTACTTC. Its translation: CASSPLRFGGETQETQYF.

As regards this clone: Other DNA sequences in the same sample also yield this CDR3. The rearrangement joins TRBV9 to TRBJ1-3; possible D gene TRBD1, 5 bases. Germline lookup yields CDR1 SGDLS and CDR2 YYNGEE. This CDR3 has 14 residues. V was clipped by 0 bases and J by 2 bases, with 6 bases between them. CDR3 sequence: CASSVAGAGNTIYF. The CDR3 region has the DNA TGTGCCAGCAGCGTAGCGGGGGCTGGAAACACCATATATTTT.

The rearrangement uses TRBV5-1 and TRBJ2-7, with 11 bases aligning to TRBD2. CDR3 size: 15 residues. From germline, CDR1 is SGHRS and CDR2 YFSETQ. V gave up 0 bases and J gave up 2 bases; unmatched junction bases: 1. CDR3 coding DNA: TGCGCCAGCAGCTTGGCTAGCGGGGGGACCTACGAGCAGTACTTC. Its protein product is CASSLASGGTYEQYF.

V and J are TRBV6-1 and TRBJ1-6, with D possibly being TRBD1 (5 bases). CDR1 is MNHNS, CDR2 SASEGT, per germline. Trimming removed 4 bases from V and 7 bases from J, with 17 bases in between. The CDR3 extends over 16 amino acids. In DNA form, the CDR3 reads TGTGCCAGCAGTGCCCTCCGGGGGGGTGAGAATTCACCCCTCCACTTT. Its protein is CASSALRGGENSPLHF.

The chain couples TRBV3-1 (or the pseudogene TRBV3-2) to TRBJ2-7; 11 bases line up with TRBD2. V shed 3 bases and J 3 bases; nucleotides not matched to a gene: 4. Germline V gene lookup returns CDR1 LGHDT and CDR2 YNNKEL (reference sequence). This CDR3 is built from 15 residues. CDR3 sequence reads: CASSQTSGNNYEQYF. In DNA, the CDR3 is TGTGCCAGCAGCCAGACTAGCGGGAATAACTACGAGCAGTACTTC.

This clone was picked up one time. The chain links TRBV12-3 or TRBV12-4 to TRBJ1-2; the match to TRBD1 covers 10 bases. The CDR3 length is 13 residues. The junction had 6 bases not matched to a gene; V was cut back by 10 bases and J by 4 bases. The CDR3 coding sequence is TGTGCCACCCAGGGACAGGGGCTCTATGGCTACACCTTC. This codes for CATQGQGLYGYTF.

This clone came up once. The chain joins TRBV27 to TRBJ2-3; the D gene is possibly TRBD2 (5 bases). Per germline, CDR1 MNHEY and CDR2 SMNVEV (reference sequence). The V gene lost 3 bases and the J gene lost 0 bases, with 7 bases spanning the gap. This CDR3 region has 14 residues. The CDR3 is CASSLRVSTDTQYF. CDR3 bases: TGTGCCAGCAGTTTGAGGGTGAGCACAGATACGCAGTATTTT.

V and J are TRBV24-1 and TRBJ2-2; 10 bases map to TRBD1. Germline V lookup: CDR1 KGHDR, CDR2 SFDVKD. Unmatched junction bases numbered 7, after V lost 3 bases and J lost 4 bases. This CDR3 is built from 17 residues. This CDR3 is CATSDNRDRGITGELFF. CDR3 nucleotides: TGTGCCACCAGTGATAACCGGGACAGGGGTATCACCGGGGAGCTGTTTTTT.

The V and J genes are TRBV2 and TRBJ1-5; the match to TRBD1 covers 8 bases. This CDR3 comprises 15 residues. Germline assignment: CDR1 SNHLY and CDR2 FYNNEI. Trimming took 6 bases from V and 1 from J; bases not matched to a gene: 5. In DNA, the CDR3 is TGTGCCAGCAGGTTGACAGGGGCGAGCAATCAGCCCCAGCATTTT. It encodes CASRLTGASNQPQHF.

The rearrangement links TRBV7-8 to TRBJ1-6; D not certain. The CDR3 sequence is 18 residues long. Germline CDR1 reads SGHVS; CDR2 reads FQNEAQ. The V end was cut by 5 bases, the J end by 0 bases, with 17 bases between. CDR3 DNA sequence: TGTGCCAGCAGCCCACTGCAAGAGCCTCACTCCTATAATTCACCCCTCCACTTT. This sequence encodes CASSPLQEPHSYNSPLHF.

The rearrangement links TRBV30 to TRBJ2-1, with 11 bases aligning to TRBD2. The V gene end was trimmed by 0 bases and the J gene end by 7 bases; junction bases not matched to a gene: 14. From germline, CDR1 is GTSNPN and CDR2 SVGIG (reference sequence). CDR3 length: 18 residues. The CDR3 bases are TGTGCCTGGAGTGTTAGGAGGTGGCTAGCGGGAGGAGATAATGAGCAGTTCTTC. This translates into CAWSVRRWLAGGDNEQFF.

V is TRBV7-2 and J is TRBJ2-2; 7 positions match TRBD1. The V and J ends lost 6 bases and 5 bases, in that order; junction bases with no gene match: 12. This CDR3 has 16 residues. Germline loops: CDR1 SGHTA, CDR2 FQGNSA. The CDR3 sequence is CASSLTRQGWTGELFF. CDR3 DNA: TGTGCCAGCAGTTTAACCCGACAGGGCTGGACCGGGGAGCTGTTTTTT. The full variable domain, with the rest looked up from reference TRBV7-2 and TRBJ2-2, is GAGVSQSPSNKVTEKGKDVELRCDPISGHTALYWYRQSLGQGLEFLIYFQGNSAPDKSGLPSDRFSAERTGGSVSTLTIQRTQQEDSAVYLCASSLTRQGWTGELFFGEGSRLTVL.

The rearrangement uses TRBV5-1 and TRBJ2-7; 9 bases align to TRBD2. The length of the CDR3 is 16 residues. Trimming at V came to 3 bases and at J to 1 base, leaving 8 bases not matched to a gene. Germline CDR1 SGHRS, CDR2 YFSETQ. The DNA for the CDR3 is TGCGCCAGCAGCTCGCGAGGAGCGGGAGGTTCCTACGAGCAGTACTTC. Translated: CASSSRGAGGSYEQYF. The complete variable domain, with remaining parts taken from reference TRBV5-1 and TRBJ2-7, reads KAGVTQTPRYLIKTRGQQVTLSCSPISGHRSVSWYQQTPGQGLQFLFEYFSETQRNKGNFPGRFSGRQFSNSRSEMNVSTLELGDSALYLCASSSRGAGGSYEQYFGPGTRLTVT.

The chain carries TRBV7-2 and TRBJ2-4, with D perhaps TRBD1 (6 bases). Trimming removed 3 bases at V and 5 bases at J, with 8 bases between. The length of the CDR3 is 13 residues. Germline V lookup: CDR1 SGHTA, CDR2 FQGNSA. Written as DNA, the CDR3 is TGTGCCAGCAGCTTGAACAGGGAAAACATTCAGTACTTC. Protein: CASSLNRENIQYF.

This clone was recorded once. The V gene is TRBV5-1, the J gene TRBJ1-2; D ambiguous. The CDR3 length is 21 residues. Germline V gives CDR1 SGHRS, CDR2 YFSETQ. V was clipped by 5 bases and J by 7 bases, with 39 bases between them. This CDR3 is CASSLAGGSPVGLVAGSGYTF. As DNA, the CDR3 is TGCGCCAGCAGTCTCGCGGGAGGATCGCCGGTCGGTTTGGTCGCCGGTTCTGGCTACACCTTC.

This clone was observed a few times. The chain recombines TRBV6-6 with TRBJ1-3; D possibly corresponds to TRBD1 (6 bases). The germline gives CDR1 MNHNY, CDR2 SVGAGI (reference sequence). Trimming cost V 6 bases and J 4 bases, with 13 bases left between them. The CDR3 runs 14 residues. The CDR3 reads CASRAGGPGNTIYF. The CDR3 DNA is TGTGCCAGCAGGGCCGGGGGGCCCGGAAACACCATATATTTT.

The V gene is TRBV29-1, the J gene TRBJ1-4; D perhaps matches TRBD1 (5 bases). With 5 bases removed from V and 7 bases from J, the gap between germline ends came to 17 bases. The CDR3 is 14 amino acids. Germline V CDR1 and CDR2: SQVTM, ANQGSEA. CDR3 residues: CSVQEGQIGEKLFF. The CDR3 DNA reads TGCAGCGTTCAGGAGGGGCAGATAGGTGAAAAACTGTTTTTT. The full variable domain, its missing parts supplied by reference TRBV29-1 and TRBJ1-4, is SAVISQKPSRDICQRGTSLTIQCQVDSQVTMMFWYRQQPGQSLTLIATANQGSEATYESGFVIDKFPISRPNLTFSTLTVSNMSPEDSSIYLCSVQEGQIGEKLFFGSGTQLSVL.

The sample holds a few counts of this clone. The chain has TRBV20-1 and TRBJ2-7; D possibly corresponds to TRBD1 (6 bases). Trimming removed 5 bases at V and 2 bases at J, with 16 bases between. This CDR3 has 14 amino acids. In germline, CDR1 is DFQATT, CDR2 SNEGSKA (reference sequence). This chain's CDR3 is CSARGQQPTYEQYF. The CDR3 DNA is TGCAGTGCTCGTGGACAGCAGCCGACCTACGAGCAGTACTTC.

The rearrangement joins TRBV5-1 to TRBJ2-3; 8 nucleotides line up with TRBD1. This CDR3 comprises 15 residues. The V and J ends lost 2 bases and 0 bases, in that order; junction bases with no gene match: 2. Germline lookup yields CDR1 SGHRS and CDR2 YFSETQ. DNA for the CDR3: TGCGCCAGCAGCTTCCGGACAGGGAGCACAGATACGCAGTATTTT. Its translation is CASSFRTGSTDTQYF.

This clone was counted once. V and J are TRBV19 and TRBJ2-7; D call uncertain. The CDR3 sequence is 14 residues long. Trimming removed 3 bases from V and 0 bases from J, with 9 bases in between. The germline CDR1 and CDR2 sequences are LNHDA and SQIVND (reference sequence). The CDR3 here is CASSMAAPSYEQYF. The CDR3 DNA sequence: TGTGCCAGTAGTATGGCGGCACCCTCCTACGAGCAGTACTTC.

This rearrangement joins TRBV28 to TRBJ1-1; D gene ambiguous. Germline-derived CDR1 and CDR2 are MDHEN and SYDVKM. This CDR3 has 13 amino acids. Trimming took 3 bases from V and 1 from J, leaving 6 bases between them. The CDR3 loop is CASSLIENTEAFF. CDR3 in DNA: TGTGCCAGCAGTTTGATAGAGAACACTGAAGCTTTCTTT.

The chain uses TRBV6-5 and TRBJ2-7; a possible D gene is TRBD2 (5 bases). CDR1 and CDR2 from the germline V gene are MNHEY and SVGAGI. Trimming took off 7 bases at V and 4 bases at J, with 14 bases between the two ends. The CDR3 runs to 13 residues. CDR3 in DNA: TGTGCCAGCACAAGGACTCGGACTTACGAGCAGTACTTC. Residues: CASTRTRTYEQYF.

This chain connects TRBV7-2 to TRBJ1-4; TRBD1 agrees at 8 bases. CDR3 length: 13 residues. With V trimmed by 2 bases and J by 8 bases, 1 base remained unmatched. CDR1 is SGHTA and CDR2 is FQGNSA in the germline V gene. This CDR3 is CASSLRTGEKLFF. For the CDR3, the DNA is TGTGCCAGCAGCTTAAGGACAGGGGAAAAACTGTTTTTT.